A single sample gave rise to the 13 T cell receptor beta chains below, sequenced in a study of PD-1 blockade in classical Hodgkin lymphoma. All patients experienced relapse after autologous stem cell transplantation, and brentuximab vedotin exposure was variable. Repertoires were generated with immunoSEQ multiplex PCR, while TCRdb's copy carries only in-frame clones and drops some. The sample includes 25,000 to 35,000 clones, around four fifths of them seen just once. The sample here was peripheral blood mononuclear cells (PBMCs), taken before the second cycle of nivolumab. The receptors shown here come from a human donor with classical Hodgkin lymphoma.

This CDR3 reads CASSAGPREGTDTQYF. CDR3 DNA sequence: TGCGCCAGCAGTGCTGGGCCGCGCGAAGGCACAGATACGCAGTATTTT. This chain uses TRBV10-2 with TRBJ2-3; D uncertain. V was cut by 4 bases and J by 1 base, with 15 bases left in between. Germline CDR1 and CDR2: WSHSY and SAAADI. The CDR3 runs 16 residues.

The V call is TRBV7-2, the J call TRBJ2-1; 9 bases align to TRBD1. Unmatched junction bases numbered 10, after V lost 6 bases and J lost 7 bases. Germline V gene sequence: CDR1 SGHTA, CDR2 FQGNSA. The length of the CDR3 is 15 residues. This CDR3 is CASRMGTGNLNEQFF. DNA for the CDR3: TGTGCCAGCAGGATGGGGACAGGGAATTTAAATGAGCAGTTCTTC.

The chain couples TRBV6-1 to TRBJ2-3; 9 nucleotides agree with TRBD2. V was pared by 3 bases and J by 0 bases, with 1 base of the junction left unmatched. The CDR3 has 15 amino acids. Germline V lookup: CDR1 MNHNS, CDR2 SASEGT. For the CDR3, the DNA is TGTGCCAGCAGTGAGGCGGGGGGGAGCACAGATACGCAGTATTTT. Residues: CASSEAGGSTDTQYF.

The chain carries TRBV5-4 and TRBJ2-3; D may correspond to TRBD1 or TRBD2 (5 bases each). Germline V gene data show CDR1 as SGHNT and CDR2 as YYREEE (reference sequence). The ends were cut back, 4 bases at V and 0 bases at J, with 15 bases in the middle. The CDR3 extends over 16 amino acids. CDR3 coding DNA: TGTGCCAGCAGCCATGGGGCTAGCCCTAGCACAGATACGCAGTATTTT. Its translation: CASSHGASPSTDTQYF.

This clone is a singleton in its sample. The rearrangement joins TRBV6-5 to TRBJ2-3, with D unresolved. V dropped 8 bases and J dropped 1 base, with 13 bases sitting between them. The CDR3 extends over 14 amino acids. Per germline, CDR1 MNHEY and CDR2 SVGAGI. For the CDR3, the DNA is TGTGCCAGCCGAAGATTTGGCGGCACAGATACGCAGTATTTT. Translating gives CASRRFGGTDTQYF.

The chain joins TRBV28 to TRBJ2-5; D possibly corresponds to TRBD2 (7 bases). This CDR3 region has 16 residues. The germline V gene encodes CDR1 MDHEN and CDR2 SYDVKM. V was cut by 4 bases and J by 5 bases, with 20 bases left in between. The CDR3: CASSSRGRELFETQYF. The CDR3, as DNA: TGTGCCAGCAGTTCCCGGGGGCGGGAGCTCTTTGAGACCCAGTACTTC.

CDR3 sequence (DNA): TGTGCCAGCAGCCCGGGTGGGGAGAACACCGGGGAGCTGTTTTTT. It specifies CASSPGGENTGELFF. This rearrangement joins TRBV7-8 to TRBJ2-2; D ambiguous. Trimming left V 5 bases short and J 1 base short, with 11 bases between. The CDR3 runs to 15 residues. CDR1 is SGHVS, CDR2 FQNEAQ, per germline. Together with reference TRBV7-8 and TRBJ2-2, the CDR3 gives the full variable domain: GAGVSQSPRYKVAKRGQDVALRCDPISGHVSLFWYQQALGQGPEFLTYFQNEAQLDKSGLPSDRFFAERPEGSVSTLKIQRTQQEDSAVYLCASSPGGENTGELFFGEGSRLTVL.

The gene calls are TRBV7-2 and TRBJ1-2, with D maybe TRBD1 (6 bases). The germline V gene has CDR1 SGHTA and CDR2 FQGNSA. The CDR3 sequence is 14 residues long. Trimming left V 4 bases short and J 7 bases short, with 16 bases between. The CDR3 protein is CASSSFGQTGGYTF. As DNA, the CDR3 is TGTGCCAGCAGCTCGTTCGGGCAGACAGGTGGCTACACCTTC.

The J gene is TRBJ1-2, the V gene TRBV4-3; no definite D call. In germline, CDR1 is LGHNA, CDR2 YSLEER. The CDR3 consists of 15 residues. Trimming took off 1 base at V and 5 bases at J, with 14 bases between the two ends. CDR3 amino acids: CASSQVFGPLYGYTF. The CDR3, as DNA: TGCGCCAGCAGCCAAGTTTTTGGGCCCCTTTATGGCTACACCTTC.

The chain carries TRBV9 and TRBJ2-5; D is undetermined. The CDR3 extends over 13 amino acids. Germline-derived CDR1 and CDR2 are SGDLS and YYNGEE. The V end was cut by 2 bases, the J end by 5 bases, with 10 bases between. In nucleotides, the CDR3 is TGTGCCAGCAGCGTGTCTAGGGTGGAGACCCAGTACTTC. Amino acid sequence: CASSVSRVETQYF.

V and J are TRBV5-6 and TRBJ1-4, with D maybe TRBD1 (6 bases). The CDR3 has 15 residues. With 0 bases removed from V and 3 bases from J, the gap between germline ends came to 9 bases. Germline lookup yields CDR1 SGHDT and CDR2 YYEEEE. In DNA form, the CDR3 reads TGTGCCAGCAGCTTGGTAGGGGGACCTAATGAAAAACTGTTTTTT. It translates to CASSLVGGPNEKLFF.

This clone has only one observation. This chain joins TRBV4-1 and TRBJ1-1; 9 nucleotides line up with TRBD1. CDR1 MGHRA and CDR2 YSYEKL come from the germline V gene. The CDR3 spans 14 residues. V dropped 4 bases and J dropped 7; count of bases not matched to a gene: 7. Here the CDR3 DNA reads TGCGCCAGCAGCCGAAGATACAGGGGGCTTGAAGCTTTCTTT. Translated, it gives CASSRRYRGLEAFF.

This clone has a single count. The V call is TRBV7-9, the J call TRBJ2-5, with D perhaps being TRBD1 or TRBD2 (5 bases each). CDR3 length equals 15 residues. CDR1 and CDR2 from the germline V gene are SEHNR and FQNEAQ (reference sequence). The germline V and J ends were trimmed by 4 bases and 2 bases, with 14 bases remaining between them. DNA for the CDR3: TGTGCCAGCAGCTCACCCGGGACGCATCAAGAGACCCAGTACTTC. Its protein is CASSSPGTHQETQYF. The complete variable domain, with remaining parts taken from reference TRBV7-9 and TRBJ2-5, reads DTGVSQNPRHKITKRGQNVTFRCDPISEHNRLYWYRQTLGQGPEFLTYFQNEAQLEKSRLLSDRFSAERPKGSFSTLEIQRTEQGDSAMYLCASSSPGTHQETQYFGPGTRLLVL.